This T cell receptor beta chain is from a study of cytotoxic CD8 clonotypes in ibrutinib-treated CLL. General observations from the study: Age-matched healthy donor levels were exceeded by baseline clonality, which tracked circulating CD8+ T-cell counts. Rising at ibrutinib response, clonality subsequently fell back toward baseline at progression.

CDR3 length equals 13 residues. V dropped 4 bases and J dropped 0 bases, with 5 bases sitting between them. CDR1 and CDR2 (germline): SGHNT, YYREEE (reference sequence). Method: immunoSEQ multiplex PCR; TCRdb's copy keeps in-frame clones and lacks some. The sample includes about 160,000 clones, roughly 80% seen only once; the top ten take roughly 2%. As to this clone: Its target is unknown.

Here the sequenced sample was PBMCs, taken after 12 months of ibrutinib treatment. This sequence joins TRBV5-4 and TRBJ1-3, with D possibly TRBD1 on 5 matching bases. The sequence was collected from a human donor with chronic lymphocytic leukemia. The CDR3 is CASSQGSGNTIYF. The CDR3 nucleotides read TGTGCCAGCAGCCAGGGCTCTGGAAACACCATATATTTT.